This T cell receptor beta chain was identified during a study of T cell responses to AZD1222 COVID-19 vaccine. Whole-study results and caveats: Vaccine-associated CD4 TCRs ranged over spike, dominating at 160-218 and 743-854.

A note on this clone: The antigen remains undetermined.

Clones were sequenced by immunoSEQ multiplex PCR, and TCRdb holds only the in-frame ones, with some missing. The repertoire has 80,000 or so clones, more than 85% of them found once; the top ten carry roughly 4.8%. From germline, CDR1 is MNHEY and CDR2 SMNVEV (reference sequence). V dropped 7 bases and J dropped 7 bases, with 19 bases sitting between them. This CDR3 contains 14 residues. This sample comprised peripheral blood, obtained 28 days after the second AZD1222 dose. The V gene is TRBV27, the J gene TRBJ1-1, with D tentatively TRBD1 (6 bases). This sequence originates from an adult who received the AZD1222 COVID-19 vaccine. The CDR3 DNA follows: TGTGCCAGCAAGTTACAGGGTGGCAAGAATGAAGCTTTCTTT. Amino acids: CASKLQGGKNEAFF.